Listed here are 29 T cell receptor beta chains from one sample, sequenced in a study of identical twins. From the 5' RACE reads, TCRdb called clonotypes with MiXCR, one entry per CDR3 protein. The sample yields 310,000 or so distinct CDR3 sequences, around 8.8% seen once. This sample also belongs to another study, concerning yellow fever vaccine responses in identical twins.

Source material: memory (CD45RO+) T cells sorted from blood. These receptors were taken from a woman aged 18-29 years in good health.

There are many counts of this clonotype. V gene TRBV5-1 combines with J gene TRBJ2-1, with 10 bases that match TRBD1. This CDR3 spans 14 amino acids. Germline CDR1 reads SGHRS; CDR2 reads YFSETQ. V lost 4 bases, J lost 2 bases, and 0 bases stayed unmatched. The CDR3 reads CASSGTGAYNEQFF. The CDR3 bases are TGCGCCAGCAGCGGGACAGGGGCCTACAATGAGCAGTTCTTC.

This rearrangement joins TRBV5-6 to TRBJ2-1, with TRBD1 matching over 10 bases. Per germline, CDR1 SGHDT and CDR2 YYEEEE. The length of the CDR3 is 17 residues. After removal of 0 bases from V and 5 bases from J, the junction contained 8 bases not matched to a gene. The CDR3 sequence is CASSLDTGQGVNNEQFF. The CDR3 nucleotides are TGTGCCAGCAGCTTGGACACTGGACAGGGGGTGAACAATGAGCAGTTCTTC. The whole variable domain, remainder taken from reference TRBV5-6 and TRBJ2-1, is DAGVTQSPTHLIKTRGQQVTLRCSPKSGHDTVSWYQQALGQGPQFIFQYYEEEERQRGNFPDRFSGHQFPNYSSELNVNALLLGDSALYLCASSLDTGQGVNNEQFFGPGTRLTVL.

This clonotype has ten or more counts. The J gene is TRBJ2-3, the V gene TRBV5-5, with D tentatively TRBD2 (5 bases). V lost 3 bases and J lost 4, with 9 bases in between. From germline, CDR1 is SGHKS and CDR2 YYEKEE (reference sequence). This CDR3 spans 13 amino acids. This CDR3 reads CASSSAGADTQYF. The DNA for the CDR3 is TGTGCCAGCAGCTCCGCGGGCGCAGATACGCAGTATTTT.

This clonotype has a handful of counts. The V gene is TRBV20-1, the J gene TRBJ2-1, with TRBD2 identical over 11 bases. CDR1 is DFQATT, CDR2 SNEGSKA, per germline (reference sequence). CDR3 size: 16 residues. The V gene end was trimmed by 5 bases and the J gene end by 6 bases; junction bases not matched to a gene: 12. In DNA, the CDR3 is TGCAGTGCTGACAAAACTAGCGGGAGATGGTCCAATGAGCAGTTCTTC. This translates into CSADKTSGRWSNEQFF.

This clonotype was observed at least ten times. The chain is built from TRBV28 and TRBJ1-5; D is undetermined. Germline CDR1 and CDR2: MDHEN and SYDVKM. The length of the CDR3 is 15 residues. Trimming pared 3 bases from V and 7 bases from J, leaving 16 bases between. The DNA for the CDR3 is TGTGCCAGCAGTTTTGTGGTTCAAAGGGTCCAGCCCCAGCATTTT. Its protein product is CASSFVVQRVQPQHF. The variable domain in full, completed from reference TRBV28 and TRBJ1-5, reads DVKVTQSSRYLVKRTGEKVFLECVQDMDHENMFWYRQDPGLGLRLIYFSYDVKMKEKGDIPEGYSVSREKKERFSLILESASTNQTSMYLCASSFVVQRVQPQHFGDGTRLSIL.

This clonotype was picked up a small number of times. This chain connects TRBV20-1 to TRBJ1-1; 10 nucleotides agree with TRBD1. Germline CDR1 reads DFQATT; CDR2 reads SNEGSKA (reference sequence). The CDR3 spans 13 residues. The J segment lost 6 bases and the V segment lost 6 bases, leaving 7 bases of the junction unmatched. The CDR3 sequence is CSAPGTGAAEAFF. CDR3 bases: TGCAGTGCCCCAGGGACAGGGGCAGCTGAAGCTTTCTTT.

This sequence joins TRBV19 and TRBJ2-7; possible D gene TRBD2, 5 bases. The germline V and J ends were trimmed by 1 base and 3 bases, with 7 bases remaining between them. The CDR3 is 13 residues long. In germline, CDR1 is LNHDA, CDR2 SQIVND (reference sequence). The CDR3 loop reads CASSIGEGYEQYF. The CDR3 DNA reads TGTGCCAGTAGTATAGGAGAGGGCTACGAGCAGTACTTC.

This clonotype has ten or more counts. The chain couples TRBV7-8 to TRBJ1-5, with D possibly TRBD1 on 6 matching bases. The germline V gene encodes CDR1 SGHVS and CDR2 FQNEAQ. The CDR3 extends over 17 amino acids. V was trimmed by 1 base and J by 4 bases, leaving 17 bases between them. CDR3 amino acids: CASSLGDQGRLNQPQHF. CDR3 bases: TGTGCCAGCAGCTTAGGCGATCAGGGGCGATTAAATCAGCCCCAGCATTTT.

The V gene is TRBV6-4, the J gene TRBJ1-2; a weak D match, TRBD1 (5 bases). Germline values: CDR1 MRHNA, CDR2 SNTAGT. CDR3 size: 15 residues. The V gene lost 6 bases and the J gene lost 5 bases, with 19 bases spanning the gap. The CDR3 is CASSPGPQVSYGYTF. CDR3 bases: TGTGCCAGCAGCCCGGGGCCCCAGGTTTCATATGGCTACACCTTC.

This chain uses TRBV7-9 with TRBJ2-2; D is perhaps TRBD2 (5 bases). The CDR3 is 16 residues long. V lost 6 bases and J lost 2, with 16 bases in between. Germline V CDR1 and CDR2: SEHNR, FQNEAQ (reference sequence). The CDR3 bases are TGTGCCAGCAGTCTTGGGCTTGGGAGAAACACCGGGGAGCTGTTTTTT. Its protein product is CASSLGLGRNTGELFF.

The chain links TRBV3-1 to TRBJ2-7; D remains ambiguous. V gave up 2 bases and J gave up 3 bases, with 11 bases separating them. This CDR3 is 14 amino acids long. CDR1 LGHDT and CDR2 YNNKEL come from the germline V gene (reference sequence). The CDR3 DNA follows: TGTGCCAGCAGCCAATCCGAGCGTTACTACGAGCAGTACTTC. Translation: CASSQSERYYEQYF.

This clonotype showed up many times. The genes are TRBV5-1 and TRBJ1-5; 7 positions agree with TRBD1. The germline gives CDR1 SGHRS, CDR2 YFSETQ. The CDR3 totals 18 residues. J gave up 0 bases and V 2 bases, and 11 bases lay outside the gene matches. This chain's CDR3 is CASSLDRDRWDSNQPQHF. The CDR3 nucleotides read TGCGCCAGCAGCTTAGACAGGGACAGATGGGATAGCAATCAGCCCCAGCATTTT.

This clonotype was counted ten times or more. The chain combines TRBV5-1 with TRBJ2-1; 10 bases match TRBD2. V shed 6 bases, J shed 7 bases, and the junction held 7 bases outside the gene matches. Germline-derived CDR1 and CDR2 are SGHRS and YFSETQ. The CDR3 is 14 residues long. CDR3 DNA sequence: TGCGCCAGCACATTGATAGCGGGAGGTAATGAGCAGTTCTTC. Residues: CASTLIAGGNEQFF. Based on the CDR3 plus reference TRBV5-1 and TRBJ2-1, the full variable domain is KAGVTQTPRYLIKTRGQQVTLSCSPISGHRSVSWYQQTPGQGLQFLFEYFSETQRNKGNFPGRFSGRQFSNSRSEMNVSTLELGDSALYLCASTLIAGGNEQFFGPGTRLTVL.

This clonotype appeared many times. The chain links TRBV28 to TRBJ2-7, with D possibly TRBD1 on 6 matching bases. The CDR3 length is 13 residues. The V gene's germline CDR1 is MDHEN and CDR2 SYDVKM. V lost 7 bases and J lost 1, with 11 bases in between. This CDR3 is CASMGAESYEQYF. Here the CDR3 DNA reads TGTGCCAGCATGGGGGCGGAATCCTACGAGCAGTACTTC.

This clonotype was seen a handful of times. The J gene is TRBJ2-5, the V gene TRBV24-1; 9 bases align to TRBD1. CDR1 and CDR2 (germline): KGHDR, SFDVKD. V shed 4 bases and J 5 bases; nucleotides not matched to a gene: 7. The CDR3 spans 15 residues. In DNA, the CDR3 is TGTGCCACCAGTGACCAGGGACAGGGCTGGGAGACCCAGTACTTC. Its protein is CATSDQGQGWETQYF.

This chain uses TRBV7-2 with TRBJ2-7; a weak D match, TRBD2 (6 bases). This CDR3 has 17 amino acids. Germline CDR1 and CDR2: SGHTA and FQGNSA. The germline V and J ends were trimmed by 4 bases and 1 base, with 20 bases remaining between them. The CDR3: CASSSKSPGLRSYEQYF. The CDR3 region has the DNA TGTGCCAGCAGCTCCAAATCACCGGGACTTAGATCCTACGAGCAGTACTTC.

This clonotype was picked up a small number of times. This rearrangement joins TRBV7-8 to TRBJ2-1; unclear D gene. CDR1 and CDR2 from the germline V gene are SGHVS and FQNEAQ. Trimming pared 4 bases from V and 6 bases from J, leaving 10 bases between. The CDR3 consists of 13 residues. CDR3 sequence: CASSSRPSNEQFF. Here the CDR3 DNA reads TGTGCCAGCAGCTCCCGTCCATCCAATGAGCAGTTCTTC.

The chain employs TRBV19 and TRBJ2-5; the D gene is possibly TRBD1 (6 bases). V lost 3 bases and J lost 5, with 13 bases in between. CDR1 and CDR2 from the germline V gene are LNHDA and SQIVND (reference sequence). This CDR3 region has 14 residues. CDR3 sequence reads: CASSIQGIRETQYF. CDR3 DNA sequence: TGTGCCAGTAGTATTCAGGGGATACGGGAGACCCAGTACTTC.

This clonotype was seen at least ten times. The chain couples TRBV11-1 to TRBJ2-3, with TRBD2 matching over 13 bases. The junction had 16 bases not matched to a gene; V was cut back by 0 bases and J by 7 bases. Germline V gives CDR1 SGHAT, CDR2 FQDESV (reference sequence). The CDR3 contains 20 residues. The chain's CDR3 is CASSLAPTLGLAGVRNTQYF. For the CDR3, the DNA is TGTGCCAGCAGCTTAGCGCCAACCCTTGGACTAGCGGGAGTGAGAAATACGCAGTATTTT. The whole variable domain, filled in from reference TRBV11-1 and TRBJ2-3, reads EAEVAQSPRYKITEKSQAVAFWCDPISGHATLYWYRQILGQGPELLVQFQDESVVDDSQLPKDRFSAERLKGVDSTLKIQPAELGDSAMYLCASSLAPTLGLAGVRNTQYFGPGTRLTVL.

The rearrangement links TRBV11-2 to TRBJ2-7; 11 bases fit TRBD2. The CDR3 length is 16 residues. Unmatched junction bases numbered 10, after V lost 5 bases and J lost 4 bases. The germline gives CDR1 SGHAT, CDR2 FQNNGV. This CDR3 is CASSPQGLAGDYEQYF. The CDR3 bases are TGTGCCAGCAGCCCACAAGGACTAGCGGGCGATTACGAGCAGTACTTC.

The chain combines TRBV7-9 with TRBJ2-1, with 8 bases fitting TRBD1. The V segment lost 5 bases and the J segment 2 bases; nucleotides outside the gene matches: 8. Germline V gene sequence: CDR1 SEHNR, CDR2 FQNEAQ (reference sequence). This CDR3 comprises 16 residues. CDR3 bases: TGTGCCAGCAGCCTCCGACAGGGGATAACCTACAATGAGCAGTTCTTC. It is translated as CASSLRQGITYNEQFF. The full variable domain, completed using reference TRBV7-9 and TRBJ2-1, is DTGVSQNPRHKITKRGQNVTFRCDPISEHNRLYWYRQTLGQGPEFLTYFQNEAQLEKSRLLSDRFSAERPKGSFSTLEIQRTEQGDSAMYLCASSLRQGITYNEQFFGPGTRLTVL.

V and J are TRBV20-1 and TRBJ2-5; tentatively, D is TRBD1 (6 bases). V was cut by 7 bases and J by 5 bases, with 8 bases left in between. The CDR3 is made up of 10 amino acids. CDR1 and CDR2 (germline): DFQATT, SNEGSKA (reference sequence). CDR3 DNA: TGCAGTGTGGGGGCTGAGACCCAGTACTTC. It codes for CSVGAETQYF.

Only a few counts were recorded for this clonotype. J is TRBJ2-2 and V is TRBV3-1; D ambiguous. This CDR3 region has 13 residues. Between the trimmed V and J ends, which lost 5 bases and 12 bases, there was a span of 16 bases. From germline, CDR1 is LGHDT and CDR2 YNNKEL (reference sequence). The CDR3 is CASSRTSSSQLFF. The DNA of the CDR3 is TGTGCCAGCAGCAGAACATCAAGCAGCCAGCTGTTTTTT.

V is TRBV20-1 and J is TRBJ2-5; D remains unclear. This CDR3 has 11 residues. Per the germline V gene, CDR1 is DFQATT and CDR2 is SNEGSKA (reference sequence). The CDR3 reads CCGTATETQYF. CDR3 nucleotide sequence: TGCTGCGGCACGGCTACTGAGACCCAGTACTTC.

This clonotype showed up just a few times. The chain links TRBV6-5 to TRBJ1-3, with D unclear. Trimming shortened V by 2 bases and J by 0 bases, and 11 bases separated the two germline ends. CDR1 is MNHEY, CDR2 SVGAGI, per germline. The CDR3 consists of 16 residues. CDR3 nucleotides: TGTGCCAGCAGTTACATGGACCCGAGCTCTGGAAACACCATATATTTT. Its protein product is CASSYMDPSSGNTIYF.

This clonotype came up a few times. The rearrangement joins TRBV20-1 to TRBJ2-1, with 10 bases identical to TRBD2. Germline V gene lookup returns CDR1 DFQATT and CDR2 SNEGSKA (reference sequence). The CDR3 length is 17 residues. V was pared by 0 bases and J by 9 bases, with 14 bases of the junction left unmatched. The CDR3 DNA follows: TGCAGTGCTAGAGACGCGGTCGGGAGTCTAGCGGGAGCTGAGCAGTTCTTC. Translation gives CSARDAVGSLAGAEQFF.

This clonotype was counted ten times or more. The DNA of the CDR3 is TGCAGTGCTAGAGGAGCTAGCGGGGGGGCGGGGGAGCAGTTCTTC. It is translated as CSARGASGGAGEQFF. V and J are TRBV20-1 and TRBJ2-1; 12 nucleotides agree with TRBD2. CDR3 length: 15 amino acids. CDR1 and CDR2 from the germline V gene are DFQATT and SNEGSKA (reference sequence). V shed 1 base and J 10 bases; nucleotides not matched to a gene: 8.

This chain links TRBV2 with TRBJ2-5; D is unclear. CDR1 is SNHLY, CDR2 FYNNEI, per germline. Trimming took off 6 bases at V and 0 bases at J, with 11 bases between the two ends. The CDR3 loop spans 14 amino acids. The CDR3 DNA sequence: TGTGCCAGCAGGCTAGAAGAGTACCAAGAGACCCAGTACTTC. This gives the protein CASRLEEYQETQYF.

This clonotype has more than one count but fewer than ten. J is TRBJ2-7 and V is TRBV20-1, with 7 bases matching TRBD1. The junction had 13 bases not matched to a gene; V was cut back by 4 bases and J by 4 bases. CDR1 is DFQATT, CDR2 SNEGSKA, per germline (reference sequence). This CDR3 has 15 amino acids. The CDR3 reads CSATPLGQEPYEQYF. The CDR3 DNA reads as TGCAGTGCTACCCCCCTCGGACAGGAACCTTACGAGCAGTACTTC.